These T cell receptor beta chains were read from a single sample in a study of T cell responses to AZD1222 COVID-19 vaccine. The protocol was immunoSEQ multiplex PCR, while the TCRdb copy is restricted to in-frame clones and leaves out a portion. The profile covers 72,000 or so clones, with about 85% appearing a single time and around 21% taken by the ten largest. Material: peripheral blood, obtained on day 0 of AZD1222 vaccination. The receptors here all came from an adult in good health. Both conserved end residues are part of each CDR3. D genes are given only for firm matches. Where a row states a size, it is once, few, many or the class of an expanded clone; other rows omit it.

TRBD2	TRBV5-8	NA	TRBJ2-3	CASSRTLTSGGTDTQYF	TGTGCCAGCAGCAGAACACTGACTAGCGGGGGCACAGATACGCAGTATTTT
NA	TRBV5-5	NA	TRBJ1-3	CASSFPGAWNTIYF	TGTGCCAGCAGCTTCCCCGGGGCTTGGAACACCATATATTTT
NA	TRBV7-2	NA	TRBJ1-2	CASSAPRGNYGYTF	TGTGCCAGCAGCGCTCCAAGGGGCAACTATGGCTACACCTTC
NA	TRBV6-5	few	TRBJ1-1	CASSPGGHMNTEAFF	TGTGCCAGCAGCCCAGGAGGCCACATGAACACTGAAGCTTTCTTT
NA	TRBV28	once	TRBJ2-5	CASKLTGNQETQYF	TGTGCCAGCAAACTTACAGGGAACCAAGAGACCCAGTACTTC
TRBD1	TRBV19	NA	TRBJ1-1	CASTPTGRDTEAFF	TGTGCCAGTACCCCGACAGGGAGAGACACTGAAGCTTTCTTT
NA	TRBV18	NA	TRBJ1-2	CASSRSTGLIYGYTF	TGTGCCAGCTCACGGAGCACAGGACTGATCTATGGCTACACCTTC
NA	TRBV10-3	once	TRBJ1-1	CAIRRGDTEAFF	TGTGCCATCAGAAGGGGCGACACTGAAGCTTTCTTT
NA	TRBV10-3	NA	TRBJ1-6	CASRLQPNSPLHF	TGTGCCTCACGACTGCAGCCTAATTCACCCCTCCACTTT
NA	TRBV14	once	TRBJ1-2	CASSQDFGRRNGYTF	TGTGCCAGCAGCCAAGATTTTGGCAGAAGGAATGGCTACACCTTC
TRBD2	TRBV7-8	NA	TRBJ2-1	CASSPTSGSGNEQFF	TGTGCCAGCAGCCCCACTAGCGGGAGCGGGAATGAGCAGTTCTTC
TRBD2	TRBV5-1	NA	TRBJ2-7	CASSLGGTSSHYEQYF	TGCGCCAGCAGCTTGGGAGGGACTAGCAGCCACTACGAGCAGTACTTC
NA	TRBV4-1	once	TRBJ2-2	CASSQPTASPGELFF	TGCGCCAGCAGCCAACCGACAGCATCTCCCGGGGAGCTGTTTTTT
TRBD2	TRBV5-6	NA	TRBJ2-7	CASSPYSVGLARLEQYF	TGTGCCAGCAGCCCTTATAGCGTAGGACTAGCCCGACTGGAGCAGTACTTC
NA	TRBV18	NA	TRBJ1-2	CASSQIGGYTF	TGTGCCAGCTCACAAATCGGCGGCTACACCTTC
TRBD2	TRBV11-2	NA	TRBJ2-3	CASSLLAGGADTQYF	TGTGCCAGCAGCCTACTAGCGGGAGGGGCAGATACGCAGTATTTT
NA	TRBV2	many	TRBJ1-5	CASSGQTNNQPQHF	TGTGCCAGCAGCGGACAGACGAACAATCAGCCCCAGCATTTT
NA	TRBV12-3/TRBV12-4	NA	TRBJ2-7	CASSSRGYEQYF	TGTGCCAGCAGTTCCCGAGGTTACGAGCAGTACTTC
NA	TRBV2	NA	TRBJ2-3	CASSELGRDTDTQYF	TGTGCCAGCAGTGAATTAGGCAGAGACACAGATACGCAGTATTTT